This passage covers 11 T cell receptor beta chains from one sample sequenced in a study of blood T cell repertoires in COVID-19. Clones were sequenced by immunoSEQ multiplex PCR, and TCRdb holds only the in-frame ones, with some missing. The sample has 97,000 or so clones, 87% seen once. The sequenced material came from peripheral blood. These receptors were taken from a woman aged 45-60 years with COVID-19, enrolled during active disease.

The V and J genes are TRBV7-9 and TRBJ2-1; tentatively, D is TRBD2 (6 bases). The CDR3 has 15 amino acids. Trimming pared 5 bases from V and 5 bases from J, leaving 16 bases between. Germline V lookup: CDR1 SEHNR, CDR2 FQNEAQ (reference sequence). The CDR3 here is CASSATGTYNNEQFF. For the CDR3, the DNA is TGTGCCAGCAGCGCCACCGGGACTTATAACAATGAGCAGTTCTTC.

The genes are TRBV12-3 or TRBV12-4 and TRBJ1-2, with 8 bases lining up with TRBD1. This CDR3 is 13 amino acids long. V lost 6 bases, J lost 8 bases, and 8 bases stayed unmatched. The chain's CDR3 is CASRRGQGKGYTF. CDR3 nucleotide sequence: TGTGCCAGCAGACGAGGACAGGGCAAGGGCTACACCTTC.

The V and J genes are TRBV28 and TRBJ2-3, with TRBD2 matching 10 bases. Looked up from germline, CDR1 is MDHEN and CDR2 is SYDVKM. V lost 10 bases and J lost 1; bases outside the gene matches: 5. This CDR3 region has 14 residues. The CDR3 loop reads CAIAGGRGTDTQYF. The CDR3 nucleotides are TGTGCCATAGCGGGGGGCCGGGGCACAGATACGCAGTATTTT.

The chain links TRBV7-8 to TRBJ2-1, with 9 bases aligning to TRBD2. Germline V CDR1 and CDR2: SGHVS, FQNEAQ. Trimming cost V 6 bases and J 7 bases; bases outside gene matches: 13. The CDR3 has 16 amino acids. The CDR3 nucleotides are TGTGCCAGCAGTAAAAGGTCTCTAGCGGGGAGTAATGAGCAGTTCTTC. Translated, it gives CASSKRSLAGSNEQFF.

This rearrangement joins TRBV6-5 to TRBJ1-6; no clear D gene. V lost 0 bases and J 6 bases, leaving 6 bases between the germline ends. The CDR3 length is 14 residues. From germline, CDR1 is MNHEY and CDR2 SVGAGI. The DNA for the CDR3 is TGTGCCAGCAGTTACTCGCAGGCTAATTCACCCCTCCACTTT. Protein: CASSYSQANSPLHF.

CDR3 in DNA: TGTGCCAGCAGCCCAGACAGGGTTTTTAACTATGGCTACACCTTC. It encodes CASSPDRVFNYGYTF. V and J are TRBV7-6 and TRBJ1-2, with TRBD1 identical over 7 bases. Germline assignment: CDR1 SGHVS and CDR2 FNYEAQ. Germline trimming cut 5 bases from V and 1 base from J; bases unmatched to any gene: 7. The CDR3 totals 15 residues.

This clone occurred once. The rearrangement joins TRBV19 to TRBJ2-3; perhaps TRBD1 as D (6 bases). The CDR3 length is 14 residues. Trimming took off 3 bases at V and 2 bases at J, with 9 bases between the two ends. The germline gives CDR1 LNHDA, CDR2 SQIVND (reference sequence). CDR3 sequence reads: CASSMSGDTDTQYF. CDR3 nucleotides: TGTGCCAGTAGTATGTCAGGGGACACAGATACGCAGTATTTT.

This clone was seen only once. V and J are TRBV6-5 and TRBJ2-7; D unclear. This CDR3 comprises 13 residues. CDR1 and CDR2 from the germline V gene are MNHEY and SVGAGI. V dropped 6 bases and J dropped 4 bases, with 13 bases sitting between them. DNA of the CDR3: TGTGCCAGCAGCGAGAAGCCAGGTTACGAGCAGTACTTC. Its translation: CASSEKPGYEQYF.

The rearrangement links TRBV6-5 to TRBJ2-7; 8 positions agree with TRBD1. Germline lookup yields CDR1 MNHEY and CDR2 SVGAGI. CDR3 length: 13 amino acids. V was pared by 6 bases and J by 3 bases, with 4 bases of the junction left unmatched. The CDR3 sequence is CASRRGQGYEQYF. The CDR3 region has the DNA TGTGCCAGCAGGAGAGGACAGGGCTACGAGCAGTACTTC.

V usage is TRBV10-3 and J usage is TRBJ2-1, with 14 bases fitting TRBD2. The CDR3 covers 17 residues. Germline V gene sequence: CDR1 ENHRY, CDR2 SYGVKD. Losses at the gene ends were 1 base for V and 7 bases for J; bases not matched to a gene: 6. CDR3 DNA sequence: TGTGCCATCAGTGAGTTGGGGACTAGCGGGGGATTGAATGAGCAGTTCTTC. It codes for CAISELGTSGGLNEQFF.

V usage is TRBV7-2 and J usage is TRBJ1-5, with TRBD1 identical over 9 bases. Germline CDR1 is SGHTA and CDR2 is FQGNSA. Trimming took 2 bases from V and 0 from J; bases not matched to a gene: 5. CDR3 size: 17 residues. The CDR3 protein is CASSLSRTGDSNQPQHF. The CDR3 DNA reads as TGTGCCAGCAGCTTATCGAGGACAGGGGATAGCAATCAGCCCCAGCATTTT.